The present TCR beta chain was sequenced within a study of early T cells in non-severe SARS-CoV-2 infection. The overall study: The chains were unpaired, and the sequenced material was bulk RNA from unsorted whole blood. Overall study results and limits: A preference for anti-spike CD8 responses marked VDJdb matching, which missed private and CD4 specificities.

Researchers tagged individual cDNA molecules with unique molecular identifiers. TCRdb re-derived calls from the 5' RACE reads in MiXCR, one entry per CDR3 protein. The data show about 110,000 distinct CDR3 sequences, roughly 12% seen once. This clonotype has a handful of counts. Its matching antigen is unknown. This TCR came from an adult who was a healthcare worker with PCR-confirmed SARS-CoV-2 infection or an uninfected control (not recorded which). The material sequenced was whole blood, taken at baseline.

This CDR3 reads CASSTGQSTYNEQFF. CDR3 coding DNA: TGTGCCAGCAGCACGGGACAGTCAACCTACAATGAGCAGTTCTTC. This chain connects TRBV7-8 to TRBJ2-1; TRBD1 matches at 7 bases. The CDR3 is 15 amino acids. Germline CDR1 reads SGHVS; CDR2 reads FQNEAQ. Trimming at V came to 5 bases and at J to 2 bases, leaving 6 bases not matched to a gene.